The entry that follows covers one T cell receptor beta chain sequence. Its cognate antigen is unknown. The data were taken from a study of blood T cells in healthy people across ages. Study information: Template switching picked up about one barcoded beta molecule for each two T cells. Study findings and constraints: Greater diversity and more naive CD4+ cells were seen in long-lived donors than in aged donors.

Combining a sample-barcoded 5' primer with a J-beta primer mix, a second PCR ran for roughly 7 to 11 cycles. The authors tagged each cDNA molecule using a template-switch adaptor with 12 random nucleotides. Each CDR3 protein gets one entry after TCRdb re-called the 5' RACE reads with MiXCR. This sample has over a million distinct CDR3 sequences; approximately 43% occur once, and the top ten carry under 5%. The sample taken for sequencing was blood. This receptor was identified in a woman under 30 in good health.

CDR3 DNA: TGCGCCAGCAGCTCTCCGATATCTAACTATGGCTACACCTTC. Translated, it gives CASSSPISNYGYTF. The chain has TRBV4-1 and TRBJ1-2; D unclear. The V end lost 5 bases, the J end lost 0 bases, and 10 bases lay between the germline ends. This CDR3 has 14 amino acids. The germline V gene has CDR1 MGHRA and CDR2 YSYEKL.